This TCR beta chain appears in the sequencing data of a study of PD-L1 blockade in urothelial cancer. V shed 8 bases, J shed 1 base, and the junction held 17 bases outside the gene matches. In germline, CDR1 is MNHEY, CDR2 SMNVEV (reference sequence). CDR3 length: 18 residues. Assay used: immunoSEQ multiplex PCR; TCRdb lists only in-frame clones, some missing. The sample has just under 40,000 clones; around nine tenths are singletons. This clone was observed a handful of times. Source: PBMCs, taken around atezolizumab (anti-PD-L1) treatment. The TCR comes from a man aged 60 to 69 with urothelial cancer. This rearrangement joins TRBV27 to TRBJ2-5, with 9 bases identical to TRBD2. The CDR3 region is CASRPRGLAILGQETQYF. DNA of the CDR3: TGTGCCAGCCGTCCTAGGGGACTAGCAATTCTCGGCCAAGAGACCCAGTACTTC.